This entry features one T cell receptor beta chain sequence. This specimen belongs to a study of control samples from healthy donors and cancer patients. Here immunoSEQ multiplex PCR was the method, and the copy in TCRdb shows in-frame clones only, minus some. The profile shows approximately 130,000 clones, more than 75% of them singletons. This sequence was found in a man aged 60 to 69 in good health. Sequenced material: blood.

The CDR3 spells CAISESTGGYEQYF. In DNA form, the CDR3 reads TGTGCCATCAGTGAGTCGACGGGGGGGTACGAGCAGTACTTC. The chain recombines TRBV10-3 with TRBJ2-7; 8 bases match TRBD2. V lost 0 bases, J lost 4 bases, and 2 bases stayed unmatched. The CDR3 consists of 14 residues. From germline, CDR1 is ENHRY and CDR2 SYGVKD.